This passage covers 9 T cell receptor beta chains from one sample sequenced in a study of blood T cell repertoires in COVID-19. The table came from immunoSEQ multiplex PCR; TCRdb's copy has only in-frame clones and leaves some out. The table shows over 20,000 clones, with approximately 91% occurring only once. The source material was peripheral blood. The receptors originated from a woman in her 70s with active COVID-19.

The chain carries TRBV7-6 and TRBJ2-7; perhaps TRBD2 as D (5 bases). Per germline, CDR1 SGHVS and CDR2 FNYEAQ. V lost 1 base to trimming and J lost 3 bases, with 13 bases between them. CDR3 length equals 15 residues. The CDR3: CASSLGWRRSYEQYF. The DNA for the CDR3 is TGTGCCAGCAGCTTAGGTTGGAGGAGGAGCTACGAGCAGTACTTC.

The V and J genes are TRBV28 and TRBJ2-1; the D is unclear. The CDR3 runs to 12 residues. Germline V lookup: CDR1 MDHEN, CDR2 SYDVKM. The V and J ends lost 3 bases and 10 bases respectively, with 10 bases between them. The CDR3 region has the DNA TGTGCCAGCAGTTTGATTACAGTCGAGCAGTTCTTC. It translates to CASSLITVEQFF.

The chain carries TRBV5-5 and TRBJ2-3, with 7 bases that match TRBD1. The junction had 6 bases not matched to a gene; V was cut back by 2 bases and J by 0 bases. The germline V gene encodes CDR1 SGHKS and CDR2 YYEKEE (reference sequence). CDR3 length equals 16 residues. The CDR3 loop is CASSFLPGGSTDTQYF. The CDR3 nucleotides are TGTGCCAGCAGCTTTCTCCCAGGGGGAAGCACAGATACGCAGTATTTT.

This chain joins TRBV6-5 and TRBJ1-3; D is unclear. Trimming cost V 7 bases and J 0 bases, with 10 bases left between them. CDR1 MNHEY and CDR2 SVGAGI come from the germline V gene. The CDR3 runs to 14 residues. The CDR3 is CASIGPNSGNTIYF. The CDR3 DNA reads as TGTGCCAGCATTGGGCCGAACTCTGGAAACACCATATATTTT.

The V gene is TRBV7-8, the J gene TRBJ1-3, with unresolved D. V lost 1 base and J 3 bases, leaving 19 bases between the germline ends. CDR3 length equals 18 residues. Germline assignment: CDR1 SGHVS and CDR2 FQNEAQ. In DNA, the CDR3 is TGTGCCAGCAGCTTAGGGCCTCTCTGGGCAAGCGGTGGAAACACCATATATTTT. Translated, it gives CASSLGPLWASGGNTIYF.

The CDR3 loop reads CAWSKHSGTYNEQFF. The DNA of the CDR3 is TGTGCCTGGAGTAAACATAGCGGTACGTACAATGAGCAGTTCTTC. The chain links TRBV30 to TRBJ2-1; tentatively, D is TRBD2 (6 bases). Per the germline V gene, CDR1 is GTSNPN and CDR2 is SVGIG (reference sequence). The CDR3 is made up of 15 amino acids. V was trimmed by 2 bases and J by 4 bases, leaving 15 bases between them.

This chain connects TRBV19 to TRBJ2-5, with 7 bases lining up with TRBD1. The CDR3 length is 16 residues. Germline CDR1 is LNHDA and CDR2 is SQIVND (reference sequence). Germline trimming cut 4 bases from V and 5 bases from J; bases unmatched to any gene: 13. CDR3 residues: CASSRSWDSAMETQYF. Here the CDR3 DNA reads TGTGCCAGTAGTAGGTCTTGGGACAGTGCCATGGAGACCCAGTACTTC. The variable domain in full, completed from reference TRBV19 and TRBJ2-5, reads DGGITQSPKYLFRKEGQNVTLSCEQNLNHDAMYWYRQDPGQGLRLIYYSQIVNDFQKGDIAEGYSVSREKKESFPLTVTSAQKNPTAFYLCASSRSWDSAMETQYFGPGTRLLVL.

The V and J genes are TRBV10-2 and TRBJ1-1; D is undetermined. V was trimmed by 3 bases and J by 1 base, leaving 9 bases between them. The CDR3 spans 14 residues. CDR1 WSHSY and CDR2 SAAADI come from the germline V gene. The CDR3: CASSEFRQNTEAFF. CDR3 in DNA: TGCGCCAGCAGTGAATTCAGGCAGAACACTGAAGCTTTCTTT.

This sequence joins TRBV7-2 and TRBJ2-2; the D gene is possibly TRBD2 (6 bases). This CDR3 is built from 13 residues. Deletions cut 4 bases from V and 6 bases from J, with 9 bases between. Looked up from germline, CDR1 is SGHTA and CDR2 is FQGNSA. The CDR3 spells CASSSLASGELFF. For the CDR3, the DNA is TGTGCCAGCAGCTCCCTAGCGTCCGGGGAGCTGTTTTTT.